This is a list of T cell receptor beta chains from one sample in a study of CD8+CD57+ T cells in acquired aplastic anemia. TCRdb analysed the reads with MiXCR anew, one entry per CDR3 protein. The table shows 150,000 to 200,000 distinct CDR3 sequences, with 64% occurring only once. The material sequenced was sorted CD4+, CD8+, or CD8+CD57+ T cells (not recorded which) from PBMCs. These TCRs come from a human donor with severe aplastic anemia or a healthy control (not recorded which). Both conserved end residues are part of each CDR3. Each record gives: D gene, J gene, clone size, V gene, CDR3 DNA, CDR3 protein. A D gene is named only where the DNA matches it firmly. Size tells how often a clone was seen (once, few, many) or the class of an expanded clone, and some rows leave it out.

>-|TRBJ1-1|-|TRBV7-9
TGTGCCAGCAGCCAATTGGCGGGTGGGGACACTGAAGCTTTCTTT
CASSQLAGGDTEAFF
>-|TRBJ1-5|-|TRBV19
TGTGCCAGTAGCTTCCGGGACCCAAATCAGCCCCAGCATTTT
CASSFRDPNQPQHF
>-|TRBJ1-2|-|TRBV24-1
TGTGCCACCAGAGGGGATAACTATGGCTACACCTTC
CATRGDNYGYTF
>-|TRBJ2-3|-|TRBV15
TGTGCCACCAGCGGTATCGTAGCGAGAGGAGATACGCAGTATTTT
CATSGIVARGDTQYF
>-|TRBJ1-2|-|TRBV5-8
TGTGCCAGCAGGGGTACCGGGATCCATGGCTACACCTTC
CASRGTGIHGYTF
>-|TRBJ2-1|-|TRBV24-1
TGTGCCACCAGTGATGGGACAATCTACAATGAGCAGTTCTTC
CATSDGTIYNEQFF
>TRBD1|TRBJ1-2|-|TRBV20-1
TGCAGTGCTAGAGATCCCAGGGGGGAATATGACTATGGCTACACCTTC
CSARDPRGEYDYGYTF
>TRBD1|TRBJ1-2|few|TRBV7-9
TGTGCCAGCAGCTTAGCAGGGGGCCAAAACTATGGCTACACCTTC
CASSLAGGQNYGYTF
>TRBD1|TRBJ2-7|-|TRBV29-1
TGCAGCGGCATACAGGGGCATACTTACGAGCAGTACTTC
CSGIQGHTYEQYF
>TRBD2|TRBJ2-3|few|TRBV10-3
TGTGCCACAGGTGCGGGGGAGAGCACAGATACGCAGTATTTT
CATGAGESTDTQYF
>TRBD1|TRBJ2-7|-|TRBV20-1
TGCAGTGCTGCCGGGACAGGTGAGCAGTACTTC
CSAAGTGEQYF
>TRBD2|TRBJ2-5|-|TRBV7-2
TGTGCCAGCAGCTCCGGACTAGCGGGGGGGACCTCAAGAGAGACACAGTACTTC
CASSSGLAGGTSRETQYF
>-|TRBJ2-3|many|TRBV4-3
TGCGCCAGCAGCCAAGGAACAGGGACAGATACGCAGTATTTT
CASSQGTGTDTQYF
>TRBD2|TRBJ2-1|-|TRBV19
TGTGCCAGTAGTATTGGAGGGCTAGCGGGCAACAATGAGCAGTTCTTC
CASSIGGLAGNNEQFF
>-|TRBJ2-1|-|TRBV27
TGTGCCAGCAGGGTAGCCTCAAACTACAATGAGCAGTTCTTC
CASRVASNYNEQFF
>-|TRBJ2-1|-|TRBV7-8
TGTGCCAGCAGCTTAGGAGGGACCACTGAGCAGTTCTTC
CASSLGGTTEQFF
>-|TRBJ2-2|many|TRBV6-1
TGTGCCAGCAGTGAAGCAGAGGGGGGGGTCGGGGAGCTGTTTTTT
CASSEAEGGVGELFF
>TRBD2|TRBJ2-2|-|TRBV11-2
TGTGCCACCACCCTAGCGGGGGGGACCGGGGAGCTGTTTTTT
CATTLAGGTGELFF
>TRBD1|TRBJ2-7|-|TRBV7-2
TGTGCCAGCAGCACGCATAGACAGGGGAGCTCCTACGAGCAGTACTTC
CASSTHRQGSSYEQYF
>-|TRBJ2-7|few|TRBV7-9
TGTGCCAGCAGCGGACTCCGTTCGTCCGAGCAGTACTTC
CASSGLRSSEQYF
>-|TRBJ2-7|-|TRBV10-3
TGTGCCATCAGTGAGGGAGGGACCTCCGAGCAGTACTTC
CAISEGGTSEQYF
>-|TRBJ1-1|-|TRBV9
TGTGCCAGCAGCGGACGGGTAGCGAACACTGAAGCTTTCTTT
CASSGRVANTEAFF
>-|TRBJ1-4|-|TRBV7-9
TGTGCCAGCAGCCAAACGGACCTCGAGCGGGAAAAGCTGTTTTTT
CASSQTDLEREKLFF
>TRBD1|TRBJ2-1|-|TRBV20-1
TGCAGTGCGGGACAGTTCAATGAGCAGTTCTTC
CSAGQFNEQFF
>TRBD2|TRBJ2-7|-|TRBV9
TGTGCCAGCAGCGTAGATACGACTAGCGGAGCCGAGCAGTACTTC
CASSVDTTSGAEQYF
>TRBD2|TRBJ2-3|many|TRBV5-8
TGTGCCAGCAGCTTGCGGGGGGGCCCAGATACGCAGTATTTT
CASSLRGGPDTQYF
>TRBD1|TRBJ1-2|-|TRBV30
TGTGCCTGGGGACAGGGGGCTCTCTATGGCTACACCTTC
CAWGQGALYGYTF
>-|TRBJ2-1|-|TRBV7-9
TGTGCCAGCAGCTTAGCCTCCAATGAGCAGTTCTTC
CASSLASNEQFF
>-|TRBJ2-2|few|TRBV7-2
TGTGCCAGCAGCTTGGAGGTGGTCCGCGGGGAGCTGTTTTTT
CASSLEVVRGELFF
>TRBD1|TRBJ2-7|-|TRBV9
TGTGCCAGCAGCGGATGGACAGGGCACTCCTACGAGCAGTACTTC
CASSGWTGHSYEQYF
>-|TRBJ2-7|few|TRBV2
TGTGCCAGCAGACAGTTGGGGGGCGAGCAGTACTTC
CASRQLGGEQYF
>-|TRBJ1-6|-|TRBV6-5
TGTGCCAGCAGTACCGGGAGCCAATATTCACCCCTCCACTTT
CASSTGSQYSPLHF